The next 23 T cell receptor beta chains were all read from a single sample in a study of cytomegalovirus exposure and HLA in healthy donors. Primers: 60 Vbeta forward and 13 Jbeta reverse. The table came from immunoSEQ multiplex PCR; TCRdb's copy has only in-frame clones and leaves some out. The table includes about 100,000 clones, 60% to 80% detected once. Sequencing was done on a sample of PBMCs. The receptor set was obtained from a male donor in good health and CMV-seropositive.

The genes are TRBV9 and TRBJ1-1; D is uncertain. There are 13 residues in the CDR3. From germline, CDR1 is SGDLS and CDR2 YYNGEE. The V and J ends lost 0 bases and 0 bases respectively, with 3 bases between them. CDR3 in amino acids: CASSVALNTEAFF. For the CDR3, the DNA is TGTGCCAGCAGCGTAGCTTTGAACACTGAAGCTTTCTTT.

The chain combines TRBV28 with TRBJ2-3, with TRBD2 identical over 8 bases. Germline lookup yields CDR1 MDHEN and CDR2 SYDVKM. This CDR3 is 15 amino acids long. V trimming: 6 bases; J trimming: 4 bases; junction bases outside the gene matches: 9. This CDR3 is CASSRRGLGSDTQYF. CDR3 nucleotides: TGTGCCAGCAGCAGGAGGGGACTAGGGTCAGATACGCAGTATTTT.

The table lists this clone with a count of one. The rearrangement links TRBV5-4 to TRBJ1-4, with 7 bases matching TRBD1. Germline V gene lookup returns CDR1 SGHNT and CDR2 YYREEE (reference sequence). The CDR3 totals 16 residues. The trim removed 2 bases at V and 5 bases at J, leaving 9 bases unmatched. CDR3 amino acids: CASSLQAGTENEKLFF. DNA of the CDR3: TGTGCCAGCAGCTTACAGGCCGGGACAGAGAATGAAAAACTGTTTTTT.

The chain couples TRBV9 to TRBJ2-7; 9 nucleotides align to TRBD2. CDR1 SGDLS and CDR2 YYNGEE come from the germline V gene. The CDR3 sequence is 16 residues long. V dropped 4 bases and J dropped 4; count of bases not matched to a gene: 12. In DNA, the CDR3 is TGTGCCAGCAGCCCCCGAGTAGCGGGAGAAGAATACGAGCAGTACTTC. Translating it yields CASSPRVAGEEYEQYF.

This clone came up once. The chain uses TRBV5-1 and TRBJ1-1; D possibly corresponds to TRBD1 (5 bases). Germline-derived CDR1 and CDR2 are SGHRS and YFSETQ. There are 14 residues in the CDR3. V was cut by 1 base and J by 0 bases, with 7 bases left in between. DNA for the CDR3: TGCGCCAGCAGCTTGACAGGCCTGAACACTGAAGCTTTCTTT. This sequence encodes CASSLTGLNTEAFF.

This clone has a handful of counts. The rearrangement uses TRBV14 and TRBJ2-3; 10 positions match TRBD2. This CDR3 region has 20 residues. With 4 bases clipped from V and 2 bases from J, the junction kept 18 bases outside the gene matches. CDR1 is SGHDN and CDR2 is FVKESK in the germline V gene. CDR3 amino acids: CASSPLGEKAGGPPTDTQYF. The CDR3 DNA sequence: TGTGCCAGCAGCCCCCTAGGGGAGAAAGCGGGAGGGCCCCCCACAGATACGCAGTATTTT.

The chain is built from TRBV7-8 and TRBJ2-4; TRBD2 might be the D (5 bases). This CDR3 has 18 residues. CDR1 is SGHVS, CDR2 FQNEAQ, per germline. V dropped 0 bases and J dropped 0 bases, with 15 bases sitting between them. The CDR3 coding sequence is TGTGCCAGCAGCTTAGCGGCGACCCCCCGGGGAGCCAAAAACATTCAGTACTTC. This translates into CASSLAATPRGAKNIQYF. Complete variable domain (other parts from reference TRBV7-8 and TRBJ2-4): GAGVSQSPRYKVAKRGQDVALRCDPISGHVSLFWYQQALGQGPEFLTYFQNEAQLDKSGLPSDRFFAERPEGSVSTLKIQRTQQEDSAVYLCASSLAATPRGAKNIQYFGAGTRLSVL.

This clone appeared a few times. CDR3 protein: CASGTGTGAEQYF. The CDR3 DNA reads TGTGCCAGCGGAACCGGGACAGGGGCCGAGCAGTACTTC. This chain connects TRBV7-2 to TRBJ2-7, with TRBD1 identical over 10 bases. This CDR3 region has 13 residues. Germline-derived CDR1 and CDR2 are SGHTA and FQGNSA. V shed 8 bases, J shed 6 bases, and the junction held 7 bases outside the gene matches.

CDR3: CAWSVLDRNGPQFF. CDR3 coding DNA: TGTGCCTGGAGTGTACTCGATCGGAATGGGCCGCAGTTCTTC. This chain joins TRBV30 and TRBJ2-1, with D unresolved. V gave up 0 bases and J gave up 12 bases, with 18 bases separating them. The CDR3 extends over 14 amino acids. Germline values: CDR1 GTSNPN, CDR2 SVGIG (reference sequence).

This clone occurred once. The V and J genes are TRBV6-5 and TRBJ2-7, with 7 bases lining up with TRBD1. J lost 0 bases, V lost 4 bases, and 9 bases had no gene match. CDR3 length: 16 residues. Germline V gives CDR1 MNHEY, CDR2 SVGAGI. This chain's CDR3 is CASSWRTGPSSYEQYF. CDR3 bases: TGTGCCAGCAGTTGGCGGACAGGACCGAGCTCCTACGAGCAGTACTTC.

This clone was seen just once. CDR3 in DNA: TGCGCCAGCAGCTTGGCCCCTAGCGGTCAAGAGACCCAGTACTTC. It codes for CASSLAPSGQETQYF. The genes are TRBV5-1 and TRBJ2-5, with TRBD2 matching 7 bases. This CDR3 has 15 residues. Trimming cost V 0 bases and J 2 bases; bases outside gene matches: 4. Germline V gives CDR1 SGHRS, CDR2 YFSETQ.

DNA of the CDR3: TGTGCCAGCAGCTTCTCAGGGGGATGGGGACTCGAGCAGTACTTC. Amino acid sequence: CASSFSGGWGLEQYF. The chain employs TRBV11-2 and TRBJ2-7; TRBD1 is a possible D gene (7 bases). Trimming took 3 bases from V and 6 from J, leaving 18 bases between them. Germline V gene lookup returns CDR1 SGHAT and CDR2 FQNNGV. The CDR3 has 15 residues.

The V and J genes are TRBV5-4 and TRBJ2-3; tentatively, D is TRBD1 (6 bases). V lost 4 bases and J 4 bases, leaving 19 bases between the germline ends. This CDR3 has 16 residues. The germline V gene encodes CDR1 SGHNT and CDR2 YYREEE (reference sequence). The CDR3 DNA follows: TGTGCCAGCAGCATTCCGGGACAACTAAAGGCAGATACGCAGTATTTT. It encodes CASSIPGQLKADTQYF.

The CDR3 here is CASSSLAGAVGEQFF. CDR3 in DNA: TGTGCCAGCAGCTCTCTAGCGGGAGCGGTCGGTGAGCAGTTCTTC. The chain joins TRBV11-2 to TRBJ2-1, with 10 bases that match TRBD2. Germline V lookup: CDR1 SGHAT, CDR2 FQNNGV. Trimming took 4 bases from V and 9 from J; bases not matched to a gene: 9. There are 15 residues in the CDR3.

V gene TRBV5-4 combines with J gene TRBJ2-3; TRBD2 aligns across 13 bases. CDR3 length: 16 residues. CDR1 SGHNT and CDR2 YYREEE come from the germline V gene (reference sequence). V trimming: 2 bases; J trimming: 5 bases; junction bases outside the gene matches: 5. The CDR3 sequence: CASSLGLAGVLDTQYF. In DNA, the CDR3 is TGTGCCAGCAGCTTAGGACTAGCGGGAGTTCTAGATACGCAGTATTTT.

The chain's CDR3 is CASSQGVAGKQETQYF. The CDR3, as DNA: TGTGCCAGCAGCCAAGGGGTAGCGGGGAAGCAAGAGACCCAGTACTTC. The rearrangement links TRBV7-9 to TRBJ2-5; 8 bases match TRBD2. Per the germline V gene, CDR1 is SEHNR and CDR2 is FQNEAQ (reference sequence). The V segment lost 5 bases and the J segment 2 bases; nucleotides outside the gene matches: 10. This CDR3 contains 16 residues.

The chain uses TRBV9 and TRBJ1-3; D is undetermined. Trimming cost V 4 bases and J 4 bases, with 18 bases left between them. Per germline, CDR1 SGDLS and CDR2 YYNGEE. The CDR3 length is 16 residues. The CDR3 loop is CASSPRASRPGNTIYF. The CDR3 DNA follows: TGTGCCAGCAGCCCGCGGGCCAGCCGCCCAGGAAACACCATATATTTT.

The J gene is TRBJ2-7, the V gene TRBV4-1, with no clear D. This CDR3 has 14 residues. The V and J ends lost 0 bases and 2 bases respectively, with 8 bases between them. CDR1 and CDR2 from the germline V gene are MGHRA and YSYEKL. CDR3 DNA: TGCGCCAGCAGCCAAGAAGGCCAGGCCTACGAGCAGTACTTC. The encoded protein is CASSQEGQAYEQYF.

The rearrangement joins TRBV7-6 to TRBJ2-7; TRBD1 is a possible D gene (5 bases). Germline V gene sequence: CDR1 SGHVS, CDR2 FNYEAQ. There are 13 residues in the CDR3. V was cut by 5 bases and J by 2 bases, with 10 bases left in between. DNA for the CDR3: TGTGCCAGCAGCCCCGCGACAGCCTACGAGCAGTACTTC. Its protein product is CASSPATAYEQYF.

The chain has TRBV11-2 and TRBJ1-4; 11 nucleotides match TRBD1. The CDR3 length is 15 residues. V shed 5 bases and J 5 bases; nucleotides not matched to a gene: 4. Germline CDR1 and CDR2: SGHAT and FQNNGV. CDR3 coding DNA: TGTGCCAGCAGCCATCGGGACAGGGGGAATGAAAAACTGTTTTTT. It is translated as CASSHRDRGNEKLFF.

V and J are TRBV18 and TRBJ2-7; 11 nucleotides match TRBD2. V gave up 8 bases and J gave up 4 bases; unmatched junction bases: 10. This CDR3 comprises 15 residues. Per germline, CDR1 KGHSH and CDR2 LQKENI. The CDR3 DNA sequence: TGTGCCAGCGGGGGGACTAGCGGACCTCCTTACGAGCAGTACTTC. It is translated as CASGGTSGPPYEQYF.

This rearrangement joins TRBV2 to TRBJ1-2; TRBD1 matches 10 bases. V shed 4 bases and J 8 bases; nucleotides not matched to a gene: 7. Germline V gene data show CDR1 as SNHLY and CDR2 as FYNNEI. This CDR3 has 14 amino acids. The CDR3 is CASSVTGTGVGYTF. CDR3 nucleotides: TGTGCCAGCAGTGTAACCGGGACAGGGGTCGGCTACACCTTC. The entire variable domain, with the rest obtained from reference TRBV2 and TRBJ1-2, is as follows: EPEVTQTPSHQVTQMGQEVILRCVPISNHLYFYWYRQILGQKVEFLVSFYNNEISEKSEIFDDQFSVERPDGSNFTLKIRSTKLEDSAMYFCASSVTGTGVGYTFGSGTRLTVV.

The chain uses TRBV4-3 and TRBJ2-5; tentative D call: TRBD1 (6 bases). The better agreement between TRBJ2-7 and the DNA end casts doubt on the J call. Germline lookup yields CDR1 LGHNA and CDR2 YSLEER. The CDR3 loop spans 14 amino acids. The CDR3 DNA reads as TGCGCCAGCAGCCAAGATACAGGGCGGTACGAGCAGTACTTC. Amino acids: CASSQDTGRYEQYF.